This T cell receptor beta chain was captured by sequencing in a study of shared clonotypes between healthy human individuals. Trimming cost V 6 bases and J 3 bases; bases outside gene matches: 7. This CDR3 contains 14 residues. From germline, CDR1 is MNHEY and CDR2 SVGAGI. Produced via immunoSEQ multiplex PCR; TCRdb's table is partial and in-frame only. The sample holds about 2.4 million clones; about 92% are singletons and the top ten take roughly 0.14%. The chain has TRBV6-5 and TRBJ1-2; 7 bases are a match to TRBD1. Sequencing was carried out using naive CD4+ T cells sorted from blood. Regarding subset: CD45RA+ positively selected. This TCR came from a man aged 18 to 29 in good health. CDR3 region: CASSRGQAHYGYTF. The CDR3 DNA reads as TGTGCCAGCAGCCGAGGACAGGCTCACTATGGCTACACCTTC.